What follows are 12 T cell receptor beta chains derived from one specimen sequenced in a study of shared clonotypes between healthy human individuals. The repertoire was sequenced with immunoSEQ multiplex PCR; TCRdb's copy has only in-frame clones and lacks some. The sample gives about 700,000 clones, around two thirds of which show up once; about 1.7% is in the top ten. The sequenced sample consisted of memory CD4+ T cells sorted from blood. Subset indicated: CD45RA-negative fraction. The receptor set was obtained from a woman in her twenties or thirties in good health.

The chain is built from TRBV19 and TRBJ1-4, with TRBD1 identical over 7 bases. The V gene's germline CDR1 is LNHDA and CDR2 SQIVND (reference sequence). The trim removed 6 bases at V and 7 bases at J, leaving 8 bases unmatched. The CDR3 runs to 14 residues. In DNA, the CDR3 is TGTGCCAGTAGGGCGACAGGGACTGGTGAAAAACTGTTTTTT. It is translated as CASRATGTGEKLFF.

Remarks on this clone: Possible read error: a much larger clone is one base away. The CDR3 loop reads CASSRRYEQYF. The DNA for the CDR3 is TGTGCCAGCAGCCGCCGCTACGAGCAGTACTTC. The chain uses TRBV28 and TRBJ2-5; D is unresolved. Gene TRBJ2-7 matches the end of the DNA better, so the J call may be wrong. The CDR3 runs to 11 residues. Germline assignment: CDR1 MDHEN and CDR2 SYDVKM.

This clone was counted only a few times. The V gene is TRBV5-1, the J gene TRBJ2-3; tentative D call: TRBD1 (5 bases). This CDR3 comprises 13 residues. Germline V gene data show CDR1 as SGHRS and CDR2 as YFSETQ. The V end was cut by 5 bases, the J end by 3 bases, with 10 bases between. The CDR3 is CASRPAGTDTQYF. The CDR3 nucleotides read TGCGCCAGCAGGCCGGCAGGGACAGATACGCAGTATTTT.

The V call is TRBV18, the J call TRBJ2-1; D possibly corresponds to TRBD1 (6 bases). With 5 bases removed from V and 4 bases from J, the gap between germline ends came to 9 bases. The CDR3 has 13 residues. Germline V CDR1 and CDR2: KGHSH, LQKENI. The CDR3: CASSTGQYNEQFF. The CDR3, as DNA: TGTGCCAGCTCAACAGGACAGTACAATGAGCAGTTCTTC.

The rearrangement uses TRBV9 and TRBJ1-5; D gene uncertain. This CDR3 is built from 16 residues. Germline lookup yields CDR1 SGDLS and CDR2 YYNGEE. V was trimmed by 4 bases and J by 0 bases, leaving 14 bases between them. CDR3 in amino acids: CASSPGGDYSNQPQHF. CDR3 coding DNA: TGTGCCAGCAGCCCCGGCGGGGATTATAGCAATCAGCCCCAGCATTTT. Full variable domain (outside the CDR3, taken from reference TRBV9 and TRBJ1-5): DSGVTQTPKHLITATGQRVTLRCSPRSGDLSVYWYQQSLDQGLQFLIQYYNGEERAKGNILERFSAQQFPDLHSELNLSSLELGDSALYFCASSPGGDYSNQPQHFGDGTRLSIL.

This clone was counted only a few times. Other DNA sequences in the sample encode the same CDR3. CDR3 sequence: CASSPRETEAFF. As DNA, the CDR3 is TGTGCCAGCTCACCACGGGAAACTGAAGCTTTCTTT. The chain recombines TRBV18 with TRBJ1-1; D not resolved. V was shortened by 1 base and J by 5 bases, with 5 bases between the two germline ends. CDR1 KGHSH and CDR2 LQKENI come from the germline V gene. This CDR3 region has 12 residues.

This chain uses TRBV19 with TRBJ2-7, with 12 bases matching TRBD2. The CDR3 covers 15 residues. V was clipped by 3 bases and J by 2 bases; unmatched bases: 2. CDR1 and CDR2 (germline): LNHDA, SQIVND (reference sequence). CDR3 bases: TGTGCCAGTAGTATGAGGACTAGCGGGACCTACGAGCAGTACTTC. Protein product: CASSMRTSGTYEQYF.

As to this clone: Other DNA sequences from this sample encode an identical CDR3 as well. The CDR3 bases are TGCGCCAGCAGCCTGGACAGCACCGGGGAGCTGTTTTTT. Translated, it gives CASSLDSTGELFF. The V call is TRBV5-1, the J call TRBJ2-2, with a possible D match to TRBD1 (6 bases). V was trimmed by 4 bases and J by 4 bases, leaving 8 bases between them. Germline assignment: CDR1 SGHRS and CDR2 YFSETQ. This CDR3 is built from 13 residues.

The V and J genes are TRBV5-1 and TRBJ2-2, with 11 bases aligning to TRBD1. V was clipped by 6 bases and J by 5 bases; unmatched bases: 6. CDR1 and CDR2 (germline): SGHRS, YFSETQ. The CDR3 is made up of 15 amino acids. CDR3 region: CASTFGTGGTGELFF. The CDR3 nucleotides are TGCGCCAGCACCTTCGGGACAGGGGGGACCGGGGAGCTGTTTTTT.

The gene calls are TRBV28 and TRBJ2-7, with a weak D call TRBD1 (6 bases). V lost 7 bases to trimming and J lost 3 bases, with 13 bases between them. The length of the CDR3 is 13 residues. Looked up from germline, CDR1 is MDHEN and CDR2 is SYDVKM. CDR3 loop: CASTKTGLYEQYF. The CDR3 nucleotides read TGTGCCAGCACCAAGACAGGCCTCTACGAGCAGTACTTC.

V is TRBV27 and J is TRBJ2-2; 8 bases match TRBD2. CDR3 length equals 16 residues. J lost 2 bases, V lost 3 bases, and 5 bases had no gene match. In germline, CDR1 is MNHEY, CDR2 SMNVEV (reference sequence). CDR3 amino acids: CASSLDSGVNTGELFF. Here the CDR3 DNA reads TGTGCCAGCAGTTTGGATAGCGGGGTTAACACCGGGGAGCTGTTTTTT.

A remark on this clone: Different DNA sequences within this sample yield the same CDR3. The chain is built from TRBV7-2 and TRBJ1-2, with 8 bases that match TRBD1. Germline CDR1 is SGHTA and CDR2 is FQGNSA. This CDR3 region has 15 residues. V was clipped by 4 bases and J by 6 bases; unmatched bases: 10. The CDR3 region has the DNA TGTGCCAGCAGCTCCTCGCTGACAGGGGCAGATGGCTACACCTTC. It translates to CASSSSLTGADGYTF.